This TCR beta chain was identified during a study of blood T cell repertoires in COVID-19. Study background: Donors in the United States, Italy and Spain gave samples during acute or convalescent COVID-19. T cells, B-cell-depleted T cells, or PBMCs provided the cDNA or gDNA that served as material.

Original methodology: Reference gene primer amplification in the assay estimated nucleated cell counts. Clones were read by immunoSEQ multiplex PCR, and TCRdb kept only the in-frame ones, dropping some. The DNA was the basis for D and trimming; V, J and clone size are from that table. Here the sample spans about 75,000 clones, roughly 78% being singletons. This CDR3 has 13 residues. With 2 bases removed from V and 1 base from J, the gap between germline ends came to 5 bases. Germline CDR1 KGHSH, CDR2 LQKENI. The rearrangement uses TRBV18 and TRBJ1-1, with no clear D. The TCR comes from a woman older than 75 with active or convalescent COVID-19. The sequencing input was peripheral blood. The CDR3 sequence: CASSPGQNTEAFF. Written as DNA, the CDR3 is TGTGCCAGCTCACCAGGGCAGAACACTGAAGCTTTCTTT.